This record covers a single T cell receptor (beta chain). Its specificity is not known. This specimen comes from a study of shared clonotypes between healthy human individuals. In the study overall: CD4 naive and CD4 memory each took three plates per donor, while CD8 naive took two and CD8 memory one. Findings and limits, study-wide: Rarefaction revealed incomplete sorted-subset sequencing despite large depth. The generation probabilities recorded for non-shared clonotypes fell below those of clonotypes shared by all four donors.

Methods used by the authors: Junction-only sequences produced by ImmunoSEQ had no quality scores, so filtering differed. Profiling relied on immunoSEQ multiplex PCR, and the TCRdb table lists in-frame clones only, not all of them. Clone size and the V and J calls come from that table; the DNA yielded D and trimming. The sample yields about 2 million clones, roughly 94% seen once. Looked up from germline, CDR1 is SGHAT and CDR2 is FQNNGV. The CDR3 is made up of 17 amino acids. V lost 5 bases and J 0 bases, leaving 20 bases between the germline ends. As defined, naive CD8 cells were CD45RO-negative and positively selected for CCR7, with terminally differentiated effector memory CD45RA+ cells excluded.

This chain connects TRBV11-2 to TRBJ2-7, with D maybe TRBD2 (7 bases). The clonotype was recovered from a man between 18 and 29 years old in good health. Sequencing was done on a sample of naive CD8+ T cells sorted from blood. The CDR3 coding sequence is TGTGCCAGCAGCCCAGGGGCGGGGCTAGCGGCCTCCTACGAGCAGTACTTC. Its translation is CASSPGAGLAASYEQYF. Full variable domain (outside the CDR3, taken from reference TRBV11-2 and TRBJ2-7): EAGVAQSPRYKIIEKRQSVAFWCNPISGHATLYWYQQILGQGPKLLIQFQNNGVVDDSQLPKDRFSAERLKGVDSTLKIQPAKLEDSAVYLCASSPGAGLAASYEQYFGPGTRLTVT.